This TCR beta chain was retrieved from a study of cytomegalovirus exposure and HLA in healthy donors (dated by TCRdb to about 2017). Some background on the complete study: The 700 or so repertoires of the first cohort and the 110 or so validation repertoires were produced on the same platform, according to a later analysis. The study aimed to test whether cataloging public T cell receptors could reveal signatures of past pathogen exposure. In addition to the first cohort of 666 subjects, a separate validation cohort of 120 different subjects was used. To predict cytomegalovirus infection status, the study combined high-throughput TCR immunosequencing, statistical association of individual TCRs with disease status, and machine learning.

In the case of this clone: This receptor's antigen is unknown. Base qualities are not at hand, and no much larger clone is one base apart.

Donors formed part of the validation cohort, which comprised 120 subjects and was distinct from the first cohort of under 850 subjects. Via the germline V gene (reference sequence), CDR1 is MNHEY and CDR2 SMNVEV. From cysteine to phenylalanine, the CDR3 is 13 amino acids long. This entry keeps only the CDR3 DNA: 39 bases, framed from base 1. V and J are truncated by 2 bases and 10 bases respectively, leaving an intervening sequence of 12 bases. Library prep was done by the immunoSEQ multiplex PCR assay. Per the original workflow: A statistical classification framework was built for diagnosing cytomegalovirus status from the catalog of TCR beta chain sequences. Drawn from immuneACCESS, this table holds only the in-frame rearrangements with V and J called that TCRdb kept. Clones are partly lost; checked studies trace under half to an unresolved V gene and leave the rest unexplained. Clonal size and the V and J genes are those of that table, whereas D and trimming came from the DNA. This sample has about 130,000 clones in its table, and 94% of those were observed once. Less than 1.5% of the sample comes from the top ten.

Beyond this particular receptor, the publication reports: It was suggested by the authors that the approach could potentially be generalized to other disease states and immunological phenotypes. In vitro tests confirmed that a few of the cytomegalovirus-associated TCR beta chains recognize cytomegalovirus antigens. All 130 or so repertoires were used to score co-occurrence in the validation cohort in a later analysis, because that analysis had no HLA typing for the cohort. In both the original and validation cohorts, the classifier was reported to diagnose cytomegalovirus status with high specificity and sensitivity. While some public TCRs were present in many individuals, most TCR sequences turned up only very rarely across donors. The study gave a list of more than 150 TCR beta chains associated with cytomegalovirus. Of the cluster scores, 85% to 95% were above 0 in a later analysis, which found that TCRs clustered in the first cohort also tended to co-occur in the 95 to 150 validation repertoires.

This receptor was taken from a woman younger than 30 in good health and CMV-seronegative. The V and J genes are TRBV27 and TRBJ2-1, and perhaps TRBD1 as D gene, on 6 matching bases. Sequenced sample: PBMCs. The CDR3 amino acid sequence is: CASSLPTGNEQFF. The DNA sequence is as follows: TGTGCCAGCAGTTTACCCACAGGGAACGAGCAGTTCTTC.